This T cell receptor beta chain is from a study of molecular identifiers for immune sequencing clone quantification. Study as a whole: Five portions were made in replicates from RNA of approximately 22,000 or 94,000 naive CD8 cells, and four underwent sequencing.

As previously described, bulk TCR libraries were made using listed TCR primers. In TCRdb, the PCR reads were re-called with MiXCR into one record per CDR3 protein. The table records about 510,000 distinct CDR3 sequences, under 30% of them present only once. This clonotype was seen more than once but under ten times. Source material: naive CD8+ T cells from blood, with Jurkat cell RNA spiked in. Specified subset: FACS-sorted CD8+CD4-CCR7+CD45RA+ naive T cells. This TCR was sampled from a human donor in good health. Some libraries in this study had Jurkat cell RNA spiked in.

CDR3 protein: CASSPLATAHSRELFF. The CDR3 DNA reads as TGTGCCAGCTCACCCTTGGCGACTGCCCACAGCCGGGAGCTGTTTTTT. The chain employs TRBV18 and TRBJ2-2, with D hard to call. Germline V lookup: CDR1 KGHSH, CDR2 LQKENI. Trimming shortened V by 3 bases and J by 9 bases, and 20 bases separated the two germline ends. The CDR3 runs 16 residues.